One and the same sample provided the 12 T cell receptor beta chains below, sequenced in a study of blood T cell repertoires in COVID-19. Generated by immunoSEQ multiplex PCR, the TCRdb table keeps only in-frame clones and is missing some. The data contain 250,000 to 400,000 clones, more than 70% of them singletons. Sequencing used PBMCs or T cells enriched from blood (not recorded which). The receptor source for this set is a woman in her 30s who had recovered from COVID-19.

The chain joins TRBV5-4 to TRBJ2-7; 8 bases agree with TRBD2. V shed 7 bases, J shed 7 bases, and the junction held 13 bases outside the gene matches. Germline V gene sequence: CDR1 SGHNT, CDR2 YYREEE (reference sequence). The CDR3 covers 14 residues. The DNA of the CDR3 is TGTGCCAGCCGCACCGGGGGGGGCCCCGGGGAGCAGTACTTC. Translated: CASRTGGGPGEQYF.

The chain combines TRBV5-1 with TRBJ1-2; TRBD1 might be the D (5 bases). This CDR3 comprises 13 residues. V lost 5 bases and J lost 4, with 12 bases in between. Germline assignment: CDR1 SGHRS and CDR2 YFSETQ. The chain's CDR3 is CASRVTESYGYTF. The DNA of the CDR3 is TGCGCCAGCAGAGTGACAGAGAGCTATGGCTACACCTTC.

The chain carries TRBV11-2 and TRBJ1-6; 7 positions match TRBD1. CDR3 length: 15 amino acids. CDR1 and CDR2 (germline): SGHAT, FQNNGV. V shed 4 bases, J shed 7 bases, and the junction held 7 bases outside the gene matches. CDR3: CASSSIQGRNSPLHF. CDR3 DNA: TGTGCCAGCAGCTCAATACAGGGGAGGAATTCACCCCTCCACTTT.

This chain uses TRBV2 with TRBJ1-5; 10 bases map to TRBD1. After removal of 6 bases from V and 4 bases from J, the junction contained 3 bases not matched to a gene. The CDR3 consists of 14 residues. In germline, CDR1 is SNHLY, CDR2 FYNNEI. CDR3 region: CASSADRGNQPQHF. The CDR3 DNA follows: TGTGCCAGCAGCGCGGACAGGGGGAATCAGCCCCAGCATTTT. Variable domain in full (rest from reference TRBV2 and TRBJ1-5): EPEVTQTPSHQVTQMGQEVILRCVPISNHLYFYWYRQILGQKVEFLVSFYNNEISEKSEIFDDQFSVERPDGSNFTLKIRSTKLEDSAMYFCASSADRGNQPQHFGDGTRLSIL.

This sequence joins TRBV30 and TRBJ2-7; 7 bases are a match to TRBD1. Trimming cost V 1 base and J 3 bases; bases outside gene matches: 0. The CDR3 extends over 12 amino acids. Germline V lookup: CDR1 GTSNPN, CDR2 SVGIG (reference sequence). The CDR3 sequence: CAWSGQGYEQYF. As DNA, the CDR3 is TGTGCCTGGAGTGGACAGGGCTACGAGCAGTACTTC.

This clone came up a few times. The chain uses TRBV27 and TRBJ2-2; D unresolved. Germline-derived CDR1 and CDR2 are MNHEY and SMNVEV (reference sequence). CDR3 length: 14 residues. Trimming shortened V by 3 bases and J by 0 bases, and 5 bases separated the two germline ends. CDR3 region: CASSFPANTGELFF. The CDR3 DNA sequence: TGTGCCAGCAGTTTCCCGGCGAACACCGGGGAGCTGTTTTTT.

The CDR3 spells CASSQGSGGVPFF. The CDR3 DNA follows: TGTGCCAGCAGCCAAGGTAGCGGGGGGGTCCCGTTCTTC. The chain joins TRBV3-1 (or the pseudogene TRBV3-2) to TRBJ2-1, with 11 bases matching TRBD2. Trimming removed 1 base from V and 15 bases from J; junction bases left unmatched: 5. The germline V gene encodes CDR1 LGHDT and CDR2 YNNKEL (reference sequence). This CDR3 is built from 13 residues.

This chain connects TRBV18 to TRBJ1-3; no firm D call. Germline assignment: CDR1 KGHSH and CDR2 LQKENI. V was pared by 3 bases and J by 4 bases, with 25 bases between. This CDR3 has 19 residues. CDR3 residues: CASSPLRAPMGSVGNTIYF. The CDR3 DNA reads TGTGCCAGCTCACCGCTGCGGGCACCCATGGGATCGGTCGGAAACACCATATATTTT.

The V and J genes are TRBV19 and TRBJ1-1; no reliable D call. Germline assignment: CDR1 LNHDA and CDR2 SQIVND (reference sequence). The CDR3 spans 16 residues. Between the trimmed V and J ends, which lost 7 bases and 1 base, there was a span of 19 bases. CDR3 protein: CASMTLGAPSNTEAFF. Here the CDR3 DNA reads TGTGCCAGTATGACTCTTGGAGCTCCGTCGAACACTGAAGCTTTCTTT. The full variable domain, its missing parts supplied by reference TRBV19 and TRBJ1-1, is DGGITQSPKYLFRKEGQNVTLSCEQNLNHDAMYWYRQDPGQGLRLIYYSQIVNDFQKGDIAEGYSVSREKKESFPLTVTSAQKNPTAFYLCASMTLGAPSNTEAFFGQGTRLTVV.

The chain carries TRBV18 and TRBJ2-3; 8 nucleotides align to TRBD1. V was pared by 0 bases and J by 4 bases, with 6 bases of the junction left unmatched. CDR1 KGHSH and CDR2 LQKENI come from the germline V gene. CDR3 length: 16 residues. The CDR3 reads CASSPPPGQGSDTQYF. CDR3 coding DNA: TGTGCCAGCTCACCACCTCCCGGACAGGGTTCAGATACGCAGTATTTT.

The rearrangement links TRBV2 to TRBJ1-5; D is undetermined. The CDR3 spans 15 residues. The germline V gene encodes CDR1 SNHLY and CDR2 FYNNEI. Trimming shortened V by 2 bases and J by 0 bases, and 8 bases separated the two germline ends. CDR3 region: CASSESEPSNQPQHF. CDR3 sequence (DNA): TGTGCCAGCAGTGAAAGTGAGCCTAGCAATCAGCCCCAGCATTTT.

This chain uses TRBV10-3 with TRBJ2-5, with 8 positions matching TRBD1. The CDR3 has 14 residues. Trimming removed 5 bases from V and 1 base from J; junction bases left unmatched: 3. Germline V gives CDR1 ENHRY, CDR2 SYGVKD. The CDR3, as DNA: TGTGCCATCAGTCCCGACAGGGGCCAAGAGACCCAGTACTTC. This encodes CAISPDRGQETQYF.